The 15 T cell receptor beta chains below come from one sample, sequenced in a study of cytomegalovirus exposure and HLA in healthy donors. Assay: immunoSEQ multiplex PCR; the TCRdb copy retains only in-frame clones and omits some. The sample contains 150,000 to 160,000 clones, more than 70% of which appear only once. Material for sequencing was PBMCs. These receptors were collected from a human donor in good health.

This chain's CDR3 is CATSGTGNTEAFF. As DNA, the CDR3 is TGTGCCACCAGCGGAACAGGGAACACTGAAGCTTTCTTT. This chain connects TRBV15 to TRBJ1-1; D might be TRBD1 (5 bases). This CDR3 region has 13 residues. Trimming took off 5 bases at V and 1 base at J, with 8 bases between the two ends. Germline assignment: CDR1 LNHNV and CDR2 YYDKDF (reference sequence).

V usage is TRBV11-2 and J usage is TRBJ2-5, with D unclear. CDR1 is SGHAT and CDR2 is FQNNGV in the germline V gene. This CDR3 is built from 15 residues. Trimming removed 4 bases at V and 5 bases at J, with 17 bases between. CDR3 DNA sequence: TGTGCCAGCAGCTCCCCCCGCGAAAGGCGGGAGACCCAGTACTTC. Translation: CASSSPRERRETQYF.

The chain recombines TRBV4-1 with TRBJ2-3; possible D gene TRBD1, 7 bases. Trimming removed 3 bases from V and 3 bases from J, with 13 bases in between. Germline CDR1 reads MGHRA; CDR2 reads YSYEKL. The CDR3 covers 15 residues. CDR3 region: CASSQEGARTDTQYF. CDR3 sequence (DNA): TGCGCCAGCAGCCAGGAGGGGGCGAGGACAGATACGCAGTATTTT.

The chain links TRBV6-5 to TRBJ2-1; 8 nucleotides agree with TRBD2. The CDR3 spans 14 residues. Trimming took 6 bases from V and 7 from J; bases not matched to a gene: 8. The germline gives CDR1 MNHEY, CDR2 SVGAGI. CDR3 in amino acids: CASRGLGIGNEQFF. For the CDR3, the DNA is TGTGCCAGCAGGGGACTAGGTATAGGGAATGAGCAGTTCTTC.

The chain employs TRBV6-5 and TRBJ1-2, with unresolved D. The germline V gene has CDR1 MNHEY and CDR2 SVGAGI. This CDR3 has 14 residues. The V gene lost 6 bases and the J gene lost 0 bases, with 11 bases spanning the gap. CDR3 bases: TGTGCCAGCAGCGAACAAGTTGCTAACTATGGCTACACCTTC. Translating it yields CASSEQVANYGYTF.

The chain recombines TRBV27 with TRBJ1-5; D unclear. This CDR3 has 16 residues. V was cut by 6 bases and J by 1 base, with 16 bases left in between. Germline V gives CDR1 MNHEY, CDR2 SMNVEV (reference sequence). CDR3 loop: CASSKNRGLSNQPQHF. The CDR3, as DNA: TGTGCCAGCAGCAAAAACCGGGGATTGAGCAATCAGCCCCAGCATTTT.

The count of this clone is one. The chain is built from TRBV7-9 and TRBJ1-5; the D is unclear. The CDR3 is 15 residues long. The V gene's germline CDR1 is SEHNR and CDR2 FQNEAQ (reference sequence). Trimming shortened V by 2 bases and J by 2 bases, and 10 bases separated the two germline ends. CDR3 in DNA: TGTGCCAGCAGCTTAAGCGAGGTAGGCAATCAGCCCCAGCATTTT. Its protein is CASSLSEVGNQPQHF.

This rearrangement joins TRBV7-2 to TRBJ2-7; D is undetermined. The CDR3 has 12 amino acids. Trimming stripped 2 bases from V and 7 bases from J, with 9 bases between. CDR1 is SGHTA, CDR2 FQGNSA, per germline. The CDR3 sequence is CASSLRVGEQYF. DNA for the CDR3: TGTGCCAGCAGCTTACGTGTCGGGGAGCAGTACTTC.

J is TRBJ2-7 and V is TRBV11-2, with a tentative D call TRBD2 (7 bases). The CDR3 is made up of 15 amino acids. V dropped 2 bases and J dropped 0 bases, with 11 bases sitting between them. Per germline, CDR1 SGHAT and CDR2 FQNNGV. Here the CDR3 reads CASSLLAGASYEQYF. CDR3 coding DNA: TGTGCCAGCAGCTTACTTGCGGGGGCCTCCTACGAGCAGTACTTC.

This chain links TRBV13 with TRBJ1-1; D is unresolved. V lost 7 bases to trimming and J lost 1 base, with 13 bases between them. This CDR3 spans 14 amino acids. Germline V CDR1 and CDR2: PRHDT, FYEKMQ (reference sequence). The CDR3 reads CASTLNRGNTEAFF. The CDR3 coding sequence is TGTGCCAGCACCCTTAATCGGGGGAACACTGAAGCTTTCTTT. Variable domain in full (rest from reference TRBV13 and TRBJ1-1): AAGVIQSPRHLIKEKRETATLKCYPIPRHDTVYWYQQGPGQDPQFLISFYEKMQSDKGSIPDRFSAQQFSDYHSELNMSSLELGDSALYFCASTLNRGNTEAFFGQGTRLTVV.

The CDR3 is CASSDLGQGRDTQYF. CDR3 nucleotide sequence: TGTGCCAGCAGTGACTTAGGACAGGGCAGAGATACGCAGTATTTT. V and J are TRBV2 and TRBJ2-3; 8 bases map to TRBD1. The V gene end was trimmed by 3 bases and the J gene end by 5 bases; junction bases not matched to a gene: 7. Per germline, CDR1 SNHLY and CDR2 FYNNEI. The length of the CDR3 is 15 residues.

The CDR3 DNA reads as TGTGCCAGCAGCTCTTGGAAGGGGGCCGGGGAGCTGTTTTTT. Residues: CASSSWKGAGELFF. V usage is TRBV5-4 and J usage is TRBJ2-2; D is perhaps TRBD1 (6 bases). V was cut by 3 bases and J by 6 bases, with 12 bases left in between. Germline V CDR1 and CDR2: SGHNT, YYREEE (reference sequence). The CDR3 loop spans 14 amino acids.

The sample holds a few counts of this clone. CDR3 coding DNA: TGCGCCAGCAGCCCCCAGGGGGCCGGGTATGGCTACACCTTC. Protein: CASSPQGAGYGYTF. The chain couples TRBV4-1 to TRBJ1-2; 8 positions match TRBD1. The CDR3 is 14 residues long. The ends lost 4 bases at V and 5 bases at J; junction bases unmatched: 6. Germline V gives CDR1 MGHRA, CDR2 YSYEKL.

The chain is built from TRBV27 and TRBJ2-1; TRBD1 matches 9 bases. Unmatched junction bases numbered 8, after V lost 5 bases and J lost 3 bases. This CDR3 region has 16 residues. From germline, CDR1 is MNHEY and CDR2 SMNVEV (reference sequence). The DNA for the CDR3 is TGTGCCAGCAGTCCCTTGGACAGGGGTCACTACAATGAGCAGTTCTTC. It yields the protein CASSPLDRGHYNEQFF.

Here the CDR3 DNA reads TGTGCCTGGAGTGGGACTGCTGCATTCAATCAGCCCCAGCATTTT. Protein sequence: CAWSGTAAFNQPQHF. The chain has TRBV30 and TRBJ1-5, with D hard to call. The CDR3 extends over 15 amino acids. Germline V gene sequence: CDR1 GTSNPN, CDR2 SVGIG (reference sequence). V was cut by 1 base and J by 3 bases, with 13 bases left in between.